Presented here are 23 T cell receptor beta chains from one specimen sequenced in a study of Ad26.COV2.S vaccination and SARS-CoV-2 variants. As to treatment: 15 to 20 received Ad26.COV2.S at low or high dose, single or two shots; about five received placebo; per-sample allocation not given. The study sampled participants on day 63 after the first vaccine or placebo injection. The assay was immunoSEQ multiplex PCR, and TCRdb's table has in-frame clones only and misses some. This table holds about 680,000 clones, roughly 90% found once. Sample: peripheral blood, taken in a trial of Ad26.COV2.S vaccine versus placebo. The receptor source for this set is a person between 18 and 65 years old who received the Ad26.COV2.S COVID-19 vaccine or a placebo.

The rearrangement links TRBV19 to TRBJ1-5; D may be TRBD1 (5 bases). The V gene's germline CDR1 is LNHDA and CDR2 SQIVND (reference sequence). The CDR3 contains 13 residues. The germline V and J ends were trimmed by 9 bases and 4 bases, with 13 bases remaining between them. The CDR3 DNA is TGTGCCAGCACAGGTTCCCTTAATCAGCCCCAGCATTTT. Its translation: CASTGSLNQPQHF.

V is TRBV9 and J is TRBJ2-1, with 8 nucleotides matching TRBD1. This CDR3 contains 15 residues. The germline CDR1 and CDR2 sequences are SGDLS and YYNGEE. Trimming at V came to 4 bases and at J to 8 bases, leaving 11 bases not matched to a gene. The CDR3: CASSLKDRASHEQFF. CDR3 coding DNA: TGTGCCAGCAGCCTTAAGGACAGGGCGTCGCATGAGCAGTTCTTC.

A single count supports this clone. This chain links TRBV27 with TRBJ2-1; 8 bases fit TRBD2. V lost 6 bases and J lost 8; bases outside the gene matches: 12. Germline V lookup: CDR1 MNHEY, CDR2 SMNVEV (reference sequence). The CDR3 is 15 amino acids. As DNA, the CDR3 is TGTGCCAGCAGGGGCCCACGGGGGGGCCGGGATGAGCAGTTCTTC. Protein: CASRGPRGGRDEQFF.

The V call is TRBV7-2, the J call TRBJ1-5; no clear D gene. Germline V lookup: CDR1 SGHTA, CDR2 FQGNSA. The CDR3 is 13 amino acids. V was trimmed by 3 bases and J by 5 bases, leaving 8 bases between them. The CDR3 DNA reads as TGTGCCAGCAGCTTTATTGGTGATCAGCCCCAGCATTTT. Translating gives CASSFIGDQPQHF.

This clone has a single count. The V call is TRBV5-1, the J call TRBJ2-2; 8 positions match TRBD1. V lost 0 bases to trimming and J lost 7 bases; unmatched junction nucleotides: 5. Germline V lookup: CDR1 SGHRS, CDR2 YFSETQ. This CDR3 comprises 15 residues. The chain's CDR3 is CASSLAGTGFGELFF. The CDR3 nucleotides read TGCGCCAGCAGCTTGGCCGGGACAGGATTCGGGGAGCTGTTTTTT. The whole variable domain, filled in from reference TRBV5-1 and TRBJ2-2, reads KAGVTQTPRYLIKTRGQQVTLSCSPISGHRSVSWYQQTPGQGLQFLFEYFSETQRNKGNFPGRFSGRQFSNSRSEMNVSTLELGDSALYLCASSLAGTGFGELFFGEGSRLTVL.

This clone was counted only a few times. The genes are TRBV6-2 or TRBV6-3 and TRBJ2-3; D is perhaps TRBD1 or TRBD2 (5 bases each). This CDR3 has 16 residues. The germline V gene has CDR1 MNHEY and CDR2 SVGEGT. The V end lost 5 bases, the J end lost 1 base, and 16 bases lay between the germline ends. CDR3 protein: CASSRGTVIGTDTQYF. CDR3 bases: TGTGCCAGCAGTAGAGGGACGGTGATAGGCACAGATACGCAGTATTTT.

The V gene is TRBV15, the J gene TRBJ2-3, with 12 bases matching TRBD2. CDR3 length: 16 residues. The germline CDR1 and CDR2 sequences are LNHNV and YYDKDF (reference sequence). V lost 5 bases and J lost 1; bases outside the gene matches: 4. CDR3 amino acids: CATSGRTSGGTDTQYF. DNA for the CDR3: TGTGCCACCAGCGGCCGGACTAGCGGGGGCACAGATACGCAGTATTTT.

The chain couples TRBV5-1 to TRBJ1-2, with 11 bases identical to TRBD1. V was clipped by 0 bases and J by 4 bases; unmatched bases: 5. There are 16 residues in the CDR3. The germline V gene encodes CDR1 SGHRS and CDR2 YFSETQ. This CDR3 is CASSLDGQGAGYGYTF. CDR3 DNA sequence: TGCGCCAGCAGCTTGGATGGACAGGGGGCAGGCTATGGCTACACCTTC. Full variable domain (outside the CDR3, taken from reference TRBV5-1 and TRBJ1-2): KAGVTQTPRYLIKTRGQQVTLSCSPISGHRSVSWYQQTPGQGLQFLFEYFSETQRNKGNFPGRFSGRQFSNSRSEMNVSTLELGDSALYLCASSLDGQGAGYGYTFGSGTRLTVV.

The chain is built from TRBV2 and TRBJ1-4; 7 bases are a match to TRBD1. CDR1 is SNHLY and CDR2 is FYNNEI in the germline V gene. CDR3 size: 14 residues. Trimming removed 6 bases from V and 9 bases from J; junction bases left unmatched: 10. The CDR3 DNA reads TGTGCCAGCAGGGGGACAGCCCTAGAGAAAAAACTGTTTTTT. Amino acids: CASRGTALEKKLFF.

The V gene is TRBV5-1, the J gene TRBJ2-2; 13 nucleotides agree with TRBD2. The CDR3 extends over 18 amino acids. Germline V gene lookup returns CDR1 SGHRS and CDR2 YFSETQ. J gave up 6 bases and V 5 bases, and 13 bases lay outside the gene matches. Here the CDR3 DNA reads TGCGCCAGCAGACGACTAGCGGGAGGCCCACTGATGGCCGGGGAGCTGTTTTTT. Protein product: CASRRLAGGPLMAGELFF.

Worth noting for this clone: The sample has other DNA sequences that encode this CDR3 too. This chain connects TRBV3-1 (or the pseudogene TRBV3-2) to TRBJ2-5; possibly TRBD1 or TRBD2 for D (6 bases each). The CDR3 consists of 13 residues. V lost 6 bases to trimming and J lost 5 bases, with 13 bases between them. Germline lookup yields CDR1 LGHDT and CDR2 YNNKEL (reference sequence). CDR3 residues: CASSLGGGETQYF. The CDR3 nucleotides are TGTGCCAGCAGTCTAGGGGGAGGTGAGACCCAGTACTTC.

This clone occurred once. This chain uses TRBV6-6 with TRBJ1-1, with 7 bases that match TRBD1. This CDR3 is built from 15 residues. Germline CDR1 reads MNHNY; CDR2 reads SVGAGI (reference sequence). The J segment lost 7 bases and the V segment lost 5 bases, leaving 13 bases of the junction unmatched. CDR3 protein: CASSEPRGGQGEAFF. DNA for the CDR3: TGTGCCAGCAGTGAGCCCAGGGGGGGGCAGGGTGAAGCTTTCTTT.

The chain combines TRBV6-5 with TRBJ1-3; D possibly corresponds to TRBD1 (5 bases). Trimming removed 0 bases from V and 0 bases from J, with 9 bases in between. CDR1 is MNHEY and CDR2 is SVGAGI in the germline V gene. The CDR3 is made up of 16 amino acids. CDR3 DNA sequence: TGTGCCAGCAGTTACTCGGGGCGGTACTCTGGAAACACCATATATTTT. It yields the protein CASSYSGRYSGNTIYF.

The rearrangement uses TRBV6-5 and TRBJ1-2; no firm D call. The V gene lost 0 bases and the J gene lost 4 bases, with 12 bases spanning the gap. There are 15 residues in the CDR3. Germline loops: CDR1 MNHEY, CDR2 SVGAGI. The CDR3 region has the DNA TGTGCCAGCAGTTACTCGCCGACTGAAACCTATGGCTACACCTTC. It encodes CASSYSPTETYGYTF.

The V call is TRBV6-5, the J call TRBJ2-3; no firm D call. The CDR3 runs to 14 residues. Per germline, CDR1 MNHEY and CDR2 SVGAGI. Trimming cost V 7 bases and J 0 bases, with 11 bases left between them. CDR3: CASMVDPSTDTQYF. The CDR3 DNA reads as TGTGCCAGCATGGTGGATCCTAGCACAGATACGCAGTATTTT.

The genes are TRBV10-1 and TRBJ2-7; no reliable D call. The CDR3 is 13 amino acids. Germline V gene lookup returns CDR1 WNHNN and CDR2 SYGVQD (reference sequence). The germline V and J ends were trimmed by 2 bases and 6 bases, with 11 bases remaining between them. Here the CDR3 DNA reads TGCGCCAGCAGTGAGGTTACGGGTACCGAGCAGTACTTC. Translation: CASSEVTGTEQYF.

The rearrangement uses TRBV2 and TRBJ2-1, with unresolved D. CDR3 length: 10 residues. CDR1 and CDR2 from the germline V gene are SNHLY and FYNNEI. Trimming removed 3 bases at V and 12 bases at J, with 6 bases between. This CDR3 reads CASSDSRQFF. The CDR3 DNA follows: TGTGCCAGCAGTGACTCACGGCAGTTCTTC. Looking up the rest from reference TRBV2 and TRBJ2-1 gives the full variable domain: EPEVTQTPSHQVTQMGQEVILRCVPISNHLYFYWYRQILGQKVEFLVSFYNNEISEKSEIFDDQFSVERPDGSNFTLKIRSTKLEDSAMYFCASSDSRQFFGPGTRLTVL.

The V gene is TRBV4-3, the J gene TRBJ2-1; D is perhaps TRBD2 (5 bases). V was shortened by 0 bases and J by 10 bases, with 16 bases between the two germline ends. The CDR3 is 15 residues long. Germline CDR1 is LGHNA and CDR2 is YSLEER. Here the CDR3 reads CASSQDRGSGREQFF. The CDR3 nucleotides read TGCGCCAGCAGCCAAGATAGAGGGTCGGGCAGGGAGCAGTTCTTC.

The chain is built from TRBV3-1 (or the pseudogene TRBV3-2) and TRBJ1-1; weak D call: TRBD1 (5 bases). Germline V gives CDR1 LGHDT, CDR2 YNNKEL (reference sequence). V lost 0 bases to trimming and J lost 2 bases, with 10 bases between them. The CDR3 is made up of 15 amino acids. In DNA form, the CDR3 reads TGTGCCAGCAGCCAAGAGGGGACGACAAACACTGAAGCTTTCTTT. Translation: CASSQEGTTNTEAFF.

The DNA for the CDR3 is TGCGCCAGCTCAAACGGCAGGACAGGCAACAATGAGCAGTTCTTC. Translation: CASSNGRTGNNEQFF. The chain combines TRBV5-1 with TRBJ2-1; 7 positions match TRBD1. V dropped 7 bases and J dropped 5; count of bases not matched to a gene: 12. This CDR3 has 15 residues. Germline V lookup: CDR1 SGHRS, CDR2 YFSETQ.

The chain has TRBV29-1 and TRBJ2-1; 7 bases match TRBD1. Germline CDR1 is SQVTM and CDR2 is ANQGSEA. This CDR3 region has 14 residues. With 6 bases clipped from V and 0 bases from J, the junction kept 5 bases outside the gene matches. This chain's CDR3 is CSVDRESSYNEQFF. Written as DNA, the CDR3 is TGCAGCGTAGACAGGGAAAGCTCCTACAATGAGCAGTTCTTC.

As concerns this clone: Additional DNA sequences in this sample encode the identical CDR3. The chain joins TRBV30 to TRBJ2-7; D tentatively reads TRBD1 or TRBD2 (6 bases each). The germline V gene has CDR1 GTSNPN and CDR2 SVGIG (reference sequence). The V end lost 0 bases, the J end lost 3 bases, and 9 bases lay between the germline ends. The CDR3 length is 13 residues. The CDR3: CAWSVGGLYEQYF. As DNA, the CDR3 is TGTGCCTGGAGTGTAGGGGGACTCTACGAGCAGTACTTC.

The CDR3 region is CASSLWGRGNTEAFF. The CDR3 bases are TGTGCCAGCAGCTTATGGGGGAGGGGAAACACTGAAGCTTTCTTT. V gene TRBV11-2 combines with J gene TRBJ1-1; maybe TRBD1 (5 bases). Trimming removed 2 bases from V and 2 bases from J, with 12 bases in between. The germline gives CDR1 SGHAT, CDR2 FQNNGV. The CDR3 has 15 residues. Combining the CDR3 with reference TRBV11-2 and TRBJ1-1 gives the whole variable domain EAGVAQSPRYKIIEKRQSVAFWCNPISGHATLYWYQQILGQGPKLLIQFQNNGVVDDSQLPKDRFSAERLKGVDSTLKIQPAKLEDSAVYLCASSLWGRGNTEAFFGQGTRLTVV.